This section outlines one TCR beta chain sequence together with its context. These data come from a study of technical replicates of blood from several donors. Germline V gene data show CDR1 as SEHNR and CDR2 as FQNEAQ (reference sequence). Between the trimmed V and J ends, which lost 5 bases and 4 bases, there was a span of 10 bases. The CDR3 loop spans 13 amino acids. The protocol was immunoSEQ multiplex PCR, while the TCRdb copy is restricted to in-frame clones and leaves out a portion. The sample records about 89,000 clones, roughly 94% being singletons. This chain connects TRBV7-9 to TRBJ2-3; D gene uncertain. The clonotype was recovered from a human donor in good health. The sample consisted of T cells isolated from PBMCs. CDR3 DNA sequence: TGTGCCAGCAGCCCGAGGTTTTCAGATACGCAGTATTTT. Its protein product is CASSPRFSDTQYF.